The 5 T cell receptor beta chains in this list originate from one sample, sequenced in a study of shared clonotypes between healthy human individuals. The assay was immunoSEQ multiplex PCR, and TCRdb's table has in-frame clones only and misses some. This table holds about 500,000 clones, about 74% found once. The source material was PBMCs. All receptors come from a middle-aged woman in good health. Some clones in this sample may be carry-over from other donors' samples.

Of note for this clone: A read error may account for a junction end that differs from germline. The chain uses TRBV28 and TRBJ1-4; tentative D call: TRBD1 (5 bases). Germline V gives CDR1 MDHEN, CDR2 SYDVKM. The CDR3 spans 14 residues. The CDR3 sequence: CASSFGGTNEKLLF. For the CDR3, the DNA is TGTGCCAGCAGTTTCGGGGGAACTAATGAAAAACTGCTTTTT. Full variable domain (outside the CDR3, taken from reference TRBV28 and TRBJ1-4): DVKVTQSSRYLVKRTGEKVFLECVQDMDHENMFWYRQDPGLGLRLIYFSYDVKMKEKGDIPEGYSVSREKKERFSLILESASTNQTSMYLCASSFGGTNEKLLFGSGTQLSVL.

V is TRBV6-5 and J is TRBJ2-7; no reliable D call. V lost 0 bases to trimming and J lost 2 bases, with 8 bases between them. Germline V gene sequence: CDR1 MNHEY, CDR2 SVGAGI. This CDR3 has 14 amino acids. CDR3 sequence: CASSYSGPTYEQYF. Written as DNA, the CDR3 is TGTGCCAGCAGTTACTCGGGTCCGACCTACGAGCAGTACTTC.

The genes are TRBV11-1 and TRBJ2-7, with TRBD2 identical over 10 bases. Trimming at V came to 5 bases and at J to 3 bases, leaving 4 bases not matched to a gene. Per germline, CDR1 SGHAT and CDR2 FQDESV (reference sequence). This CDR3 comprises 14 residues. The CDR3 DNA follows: TGTGCCAGCAGCCGGACTAGCGGAGGCTACGAGCAGTACTTC. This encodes CASSRTSGGYEQYF.

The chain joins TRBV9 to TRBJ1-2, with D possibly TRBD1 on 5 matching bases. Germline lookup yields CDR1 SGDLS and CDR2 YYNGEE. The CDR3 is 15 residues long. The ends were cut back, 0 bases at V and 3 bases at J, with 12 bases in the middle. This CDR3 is CASSVDMGVDYGYTF. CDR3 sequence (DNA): TGTGCCAGCAGCGTAGATATGGGGGTTGACTATGGCTACACCTTC.

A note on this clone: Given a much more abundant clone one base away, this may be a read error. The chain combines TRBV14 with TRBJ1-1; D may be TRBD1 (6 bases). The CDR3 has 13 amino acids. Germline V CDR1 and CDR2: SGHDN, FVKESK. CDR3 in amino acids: CASSQGRGTGAFF. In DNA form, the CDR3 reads TGTGCCAGCAGCCAGGGGAGGGGGACTGGAGCTTTCTTT.